One and the same sample provided the 20 T cell receptor beta chains below, sequenced in a study of OX40 agonist ivuxolimab in advanced cancers. Sequencing used immunoSEQ multiplex PCR; TCRdb keeps in-frame clones, though not all of them. The data hold over 15,000 clones, with 86% observed a single time. The specimen comprised CD4+ or CD8+ T cells sorted from blood, sampled in a trial of the OX40 agonist ivuxolimab. These receptors came from an adult with an advanced solid tumor such as melanoma, head and neck, liver or kidney cancer.

The rearrangement uses TRBV18 and TRBJ1-4; D might be TRBD1 (6 bases). The germline V and J ends were trimmed by 3 bases and 5 bases, with 13 bases remaining between them. CDR3 size: 15 residues. CDR1 is KGHSH, CDR2 LQKENI, per germline. As DNA, the CDR3 is TGTGCCAGCTCACCTACAGGGCGCGGGAATGAAAAACTGTTTTTT. As protein: CASSPTGRGNEKLFF.

This chain uses TRBV5-1 with TRBJ1-4, with D tentatively TRBD1 (5 bases). The CDR3 is 15 amino acids. CDR1 and CDR2 from the germline V gene are SGHRS and YFSETQ. V lost 4 bases and J 0 bases, leaving 10 bases between the germline ends. CDR3 sequence: CASSPSGATNEKLFF. For the CDR3, the DNA is TGCGCCAGCAGCCCATCGGGGGCAACTAATGAAAAACTGTTTTTT.

The rearrangement uses TRBV11-1 and TRBJ2-1; a weak D match, TRBD2 (5 bases). CDR1 and CDR2 from the germline V gene are SGHAT and FQDESV (reference sequence). V was cut by 6 bases and J by 4 bases, with 13 bases left in between. The CDR3 contains 14 residues. In DNA, the CDR3 is TGTGCCAGCAGTACTGATCGGGGTTACAATGAGCAGTTCTTC. Translated, it gives CASSTDRGYNEQFF.

The chain links TRBV5-6 to TRBJ1-3; 9 bases fit TRBD1. Germline trimming cut 4 bases from V and 10 bases from J; bases unmatched to any gene: 9. This CDR3 spans 14 amino acids. CDR1 is SGHDT, CDR2 YYEEEE, per germline. The CDR3, as DNA: TGTGCCAGCAGCATCCGGGACAGGGAGGAGACCATATATTTT. Translating it yields CASSIRDREETIYF.

V is TRBV29-1 and J is TRBJ2-1, with D possibly TRBD2 on 7 matching bases. CDR3 length: 17 amino acids. Looked up from germline, CDR1 is SQVTM and CDR2 is ANQGSEA. Trimming took 1 base from V and 1 from J, leaving 17 bases between them. CDR3 in DNA: TGCAGCGTTGAAGGGTTGGGGGGGGCGCGGTCCTACAATGAGCAGTTCTTC. Amino acid sequence: CSVEGLGGARSYNEQFF.

The rearrangement links TRBV5-1 to TRBJ2-2; TRBD2 matches at 7 bases. The V gene end was trimmed by 0 bases and the J gene end by 5 bases; junction bases not matched to a gene: 4. Looked up from germline, CDR1 is SGHRS and CDR2 is YFSETQ. The CDR3 totals 15 residues. The chain's CDR3 is CASSLEGRGTGELFF. DNA of the CDR3: TGCGCCAGCAGCTTGGAAGGGCGGGGGACCGGGGAGCTGTTTTTT. Full variable domain (outside the CDR3, taken from reference TRBV5-1 and TRBJ2-2): KAGVTQTPRYLIKTRGQQVTLSCSPISGHRSVSWYQQTPGQGLQFLFEYFSETQRNKGNFPGRFSGRQFSNSRSEMNVSTLELGDSALYLCASSLEGRGTGELFFGEGSRLTVL.

The table lists this clone with a count of one. The chain couples TRBV11-2 to TRBJ2-7; 8 nucleotides agree with TRBD1. CDR1 is SGHAT and CDR2 is FQNNGV in the germline V gene. Losses at the gene ends were 5 bases for V and 3 bases for J; bases not matched to a gene: 6. CDR3 length equals 14 residues. The DNA of the CDR3 is TGTGCCAGCAGCCAGGGGGCTGGAGGCTACGAGCAGTACTTC. Protein: CASSQGAGGYEQYF.

V gene TRBV7-2 combines with J gene TRBJ2-1; 7 nucleotides align to TRBD2. J gave up 3 bases and V 6 bases, and 11 bases lay outside the gene matches. The CDR3 contains 16 residues. CDR1 and CDR2 (germline): SGHTA, FQGNSA. The CDR3 sequence is CASSSTLAAIYNEQFF. CDR3 DNA sequence: TGTGCCAGCAGTTCTACCCTAGCGGCGATCTACAATGAGCAGTTCTTC.

This clone has a handful of counts. The rearrangement joins TRBV9 to TRBJ2-1; 8 bases agree with TRBD2. Looked up from germline, CDR1 is SGDLS and CDR2 is YYNGEE. The V segment lost 3 bases and the J segment 4 bases; nucleotides outside the gene matches: 15. This CDR3 has 18 residues. CDR3: CASSARKTGTSAYNEQFF. The CDR3 bases are TGTGCCAGCAGCGCGCGAAAAACCGGGACTAGTGCATACAATGAGCAGTTCTTC.

J is TRBJ2-1 and V is TRBV25-1; D is uncertain. V was clipped by 8 bases and J by 7 bases, with 12 bases between them. Germline-derived CDR1 and CDR2 are MGHDK and SYGVNS. There are 12 residues in the CDR3. The CDR3 coding sequence is TGTGCCAGCGCTGTCGGTAGGAATGAGCAGTTCTTC. This translates into CASAVGRNEQFF.

J is TRBJ2-7 and V is TRBV5-4; D gene uncertain. Germline V gene data show CDR1 as SGHNT and CDR2 as YYREEE (reference sequence). This CDR3 region has 11 residues. Trimming took 4 bases from V and 5 from J, leaving 7 bases between them. The CDR3 coding sequence is TGTGCCAGCAGCCCGGGTGACGAGCAGTACTTC. It translates to CASSPGDEQYF.

The rearrangement links TRBV29-1 to TRBJ2-7; perhaps D is TRBD1 or TRBD2 (6 bases each). This CDR3 is built from 13 residues. The V gene's germline CDR1 is SQVTM and CDR2 ANQGSEA. Trimming removed 7 bases from V and 5 bases from J, with 18 bases in between. The CDR3 loop reads CSAGGRSRDEQYF. As DNA, the CDR3 is TGCAGCGCTGGGGGGCGGAGCCGAGACGAGCAGTACTTC.

The chain carries TRBV18 and TRBJ1-5; weak D call: TRBD1 (6 bases). The CDR3 has 14 residues. The V gene lost 3 bases and the J gene lost 7 bases, with 13 bases spanning the gap. Germline CDR1 reads KGHSH; CDR2 reads LQKENI. This CDR3 is CASSPGGGRQPQHF. In nucleotides, the CDR3 is TGTGCCAGCTCACCGGGGGGCGGAAGACAGCCCCAGCATTTT.

The chain has TRBV25-1 and TRBJ2-1; TRBD2 matches at 12 bases. The V segment lost 4 bases and the J segment 8 bases; nucleotides outside the gene matches: 15. Germline V gives CDR1 MGHDK, CDR2 SYGVNS. The CDR3 has 18 residues. The CDR3 reads CASSAPSGRAGLGYEQFF. The CDR3 DNA sequence: TGTGCCAGCAGTGCGCCTAGCGGGAGGGCGGGGTTAGGCTATGAGCAGTTCTTC.

The chain is built from TRBV9 and TRBJ2-7, with TRBD2 matching over 11 bases. CDR1 and CDR2 (germline): SGDLS, YYNGEE. After removal of 3 bases from V and 5 bases from J, the junction contained 10 bases not matched to a gene. The CDR3 runs 16 residues. Here the CDR3 reads CASSAPGTSGENEQYF. The CDR3, as DNA: TGTGCCAGCAGCGCCCCTGGGACTAGCGGAGAAAACGAGCAGTACTTC.

The chain has TRBV27 and TRBJ2-7; D is unresolved. The germline V gene encodes CDR1 MNHEY and CDR2 SMNVEV (reference sequence). V was clipped by 5 bases and J by 6 bases, with 8 bases between them. This CDR3 has 11 residues. CDR3 sequence reads: CASSVGSEQYF. DNA of the CDR3: TGTGCCAGCAGTGTGGGCAGCGAGCAGTACTTC.

The chain's CDR3 is CSATWFNEQFF. CDR3 DNA sequence: TGCAGTGCTACGTGGTTTAATGAGCAGTTCTTC. The chain employs TRBV20-1 and TRBJ2-1, with D unresolved. Germline V gene data show CDR1 as DFQATT and CDR2 as SNEGSKA (reference sequence). CDR3 size: 11 residues. The V and J ends lost 4 bases and 7 bases respectively, with 8 bases between them.

This chain links TRBV5-4 with TRBJ1-1, with unresolved D. This CDR3 region has 16 residues. The V and J ends lost 6 bases and 3 bases respectively, with 21 bases between them. The germline V gene has CDR1 SGHNT and CDR2 YYREEE (reference sequence). The CDR3 bases are TGTGCCAGCATCCCTGGGAGGAACCTGGTTGACACTGAAGCTTTCTTT. As protein: CASIPGRNLVDTEAFF.

The V and J genes are TRBV5-1 and TRBJ2-7, with 10 bases identical to TRBD2. This CDR3 spans 15 amino acids. Germline V gives CDR1 SGHRS, CDR2 YFSETQ. Germline trimming cut 4 bases from V and 3 bases from J; bases unmatched to any gene: 7. CDR3 sequence (DNA): TGCGCCAGCAGCCCCACGACTAGCGGGCTCTACGAGCAGTACTTC. Protein product: CASSPTTSGLYEQYF.

The rearrangement joins TRBV9 to TRBJ2-5; 8 bases align to TRBD2. Per the germline V gene, CDR1 is SGDLS and CDR2 is YYNGEE. The CDR3 contains 16 residues. Trimming removed 0 bases from V and 1 base from J; junction bases left unmatched: 5. In DNA form, the CDR3 reads TGTGCCAGCAGCGTAGGTACTAGCGGATTCCAAGAGACCCAGTACTTC. It yields the protein CASSVGTSGFQETQYF.